This T cell receptor beta chain was sequenced for a study of beta chain features in type 1 diabetes. General study findings and limits: Shorter TCRB CDR3s, moderately but significantly so, were found in Type 1 diabetes patients in all four CD4+ subsets.

For this clone: The target antigen is unknown.

This CDR3 comprises 13 residues. V lost 7 bases to trimming and J lost 0 bases, with 9 bases between them. Germline values: CDR1 MNHEY, CDR2 SVGAGI. All of the isolated RNA was reverse transcribed, so expressed TCRB transcripts were sequenced. Measured with immunoSEQ multiplex PCR; TCRdb has only the in-frame clones, and not every one. The repertoire has 240,000 or so clones, about 15% of them found once; the top ten carry about 0.018%. The sequenced sample consisted of naive CD4+ T cells from blood. This receptor was identified in a man aged 25 to 40 with type 1 diabetes. The chain recombines TRBV6-5 with TRBJ1-2; no clear D. The CDR3 nucleotides are TGTGCCAGCATTGGCACAGCTAACTATGGCTACACCTTC. It codes for CASIGTANYGYTF.